Following are 22 T cell receptor beta chains from one sample sequenced in a study of blood T cells in healthy people across ages. Primers used in a second PCR of roughly 6 to 11 cycles were a sample-barcoded 5' primer and a J-beta primer mix. TCRdb used MiXCR to reprocess the 5' RACE reads, holding one entry per CDR3 protein. Here the sample spans 700,000 to 900,000 distinct CDR3 sequences, roughly 25% being singletons. These data were likewise used in another study, on T cells of mothers and their children.

Source material: blood. These receptor sequences come from a boy aged 5-17 years in good health.

This chain links TRBV6-2 or TRBV6-3 with TRBJ1-1; tentatively, D is TRBD1 (5 bases). V was cut by 4 bases and J by 2 bases, with 20 bases left in between. This CDR3 is built from 17 residues. Germline CDR1 MNHEY, CDR2 SVGEGT. The CDR3 loop is CASSLRTPSSSNTEAFF. For the CDR3, the DNA is TGTGCCAGCAGTTTACGGACACCTTCCTCCAGCAACACTGAAGCTTTCTTT.

This clonotype has just a few counts. This rearrangement joins TRBV29-1 to TRBJ1-5; D is unresolved. Trimming took off 4 bases at V and 2 bases at J, with 9 bases between the two ends. Germline V gene data show CDR1 as SQVTM and CDR2 as ANQGSEA. The CDR3 contains 13 residues. The CDR3 sequence: CSVGGVGNQPQHF. The CDR3 DNA follows: TGCAGCGTTGGTGGGGTGGGCAATCAGCCCCAGCATTTT.

This clonotype occurred a few times. The CDR3 loop is CASSSGQLNEQFF. CDR3 sequence (DNA): TGTGCCAGCAGCTCCGGACAGCTCAATGAGCAGTTCTTC. The gene calls are TRBV7-3 and TRBJ2-1; D perhaps matches TRBD1 (6 bases). V was trimmed by 4 bases and J by 6 bases, leaving 10 bases between them. The CDR3 runs 13 residues. Looked up from germline, CDR1 is SGHTA and CDR2 is FQGTGA.

V gene TRBV18 combines with J gene TRBJ2-6; D is perhaps TRBD1 (5 bases). CDR3 length equals 17 residues. Trimming removed 0 bases from V and 1 base from J, with 10 bases in between. Germline V gene data show CDR1 as KGHSH and CDR2 as LQKENI. The DNA of the CDR3 is TGTGCCAGCTCACCACCTATAAGGGGATCTGGGGCCAACGTCCTGACTTTC. Translating it yields CASSPPIRGSGANVLTF. Full variable domain (outside the CDR3, taken from reference TRBV18 and TRBJ2-6): NAGVMQNPRHLVRRRGQEARLRCSPMKGHSHVYWYRQLPEEGLKFMVYLQKENIIDESGMPKERFSAEFPKEGPSILRIQQVVRGDSAAYFCASSPPIRGSGANVLTFGAGSRLTVL.

The rearrangement links TRBV7-2 to TRBJ2-5; the D call may be TRBD1 or TRBD2 (7 bases each). Per germline, CDR1 SGHTA and CDR2 FQGNSA. The V end lost 5 bases, the J end lost 6 bases, and 13 bases lay between the germline ends. The CDR3 runs 13 residues. CDR3 in amino acids: CASSQRDSQTQYF. In nucleotides, the CDR3 is TGTGCCAGCAGCCAGCGGGACAGCCAGACCCAGTACTTC.

This clonotype was seen a handful of times. The chain links TRBV7-3 to TRBJ2-2; 9 bases line up with TRBD1. V lost 4 bases, J lost 5 bases, and 2 bases stayed unmatched. The CDR3 spans 14 residues. CDR1 and CDR2 from the germline V gene are SGHTA and FQGTGA. The CDR3 loop is CASSWDRETGELFF. Written as DNA, the CDR3 is TGTGCCAGCAGCTGGGACAGGGAAACCGGGGAGCTGTTTTTT.

The chain is built from TRBV2 and TRBJ2-4, with 9 bases fitting TRBD1. CDR3 size: 15 residues. The J segment lost 7 bases and the V segment lost 6 bases, leaving 10 bases of the junction unmatched. The V gene's germline CDR1 is SNHLY and CDR2 FYNNEI. The CDR3 region is CASSETGTGFNIQYF. The DNA of the CDR3 is TGTGCCAGCAGCGAGACCGGGACAGGGTTCAACATTCAGTACTTC.

For this clonotype: At one boundary the junction diverges from the germline segment, which might be a read error. The chain uses TRBV7-2 and TRBJ2-7; possible D gene TRBD1, 5 bases. The CDR3 covers 19 residues. The V gene's germline CDR1 is SGHTA and CDR2 FQGNSA. The CDR3 DNA is TGTGCCAGCGGCTTTGACAGACGTCGCTCCAGTAAGAGGTCCTACGAGCAGTACTTC. Its protein product is CASGFDRRRSSKRSYEQYF.

CDR3 sequence (DNA): TGTGCCAGCACCCCTGGGTGGGGGGGGAAGTACAATGAGCAGTTCTTC. As protein: CASTPGWGGKYNEQFF. The chain carries TRBV5-4 and TRBJ2-1; 7 bases line up with TRBD2. J was trimmed by 4 bases and V by 6 bases; bases with no gene match: 13. In germline, CDR1 is SGHNT, CDR2 YYREEE (reference sequence). CDR3 length equals 16 residues.

This clonotype was observed a handful of times. The chain recombines TRBV27 with TRBJ2-5, with unresolved D. Germline CDR1 MNHEY, CDR2 SMNVEV (reference sequence). The CDR3 is 14 residues long. Trimming stripped 5 bases from V and 7 bases from J, with 17 bases between. CDR3 region: CASSVLPGIVTQYF. Here the CDR3 DNA reads TGTGCCAGCAGTGTCCTCCCCGGCATAGTGACCCAGTACTTC.

This clonotype turned up a few times. The rearrangement uses TRBV5-1 and TRBJ2-5, with 12 bases fitting TRBD2. Germline CDR1 and CDR2: SGHRS and YFSETQ. Losses at the gene ends were 2 bases for V and 2 bases for J; bases not matched to a gene: 4. This CDR3 comprises 16 residues. CDR3 nucleotides: TGCGCCAGCAGCTTTGGACTAGCGGGGTTGCAAGAGACCCAGTACTTC. As protein: CASSFGLAGLQETQYF. The full variable domain, with the rest looked up from reference TRBV5-1 and TRBJ2-5, is KAGVTQTPRYLIKTRGQQVTLSCSPISGHRSVSWYQQTPGQGLQFLFEYFSETQRNKGNFPGRFSGRQFSNSRSEMNVSTLELGDSALYLCASSFGLAGLQETQYFGPGTRLLVL.

This clonotype was counted ten times or more. This CDR3 is CASSWTGQETQYF. CDR3 DNA sequence: TGTGCCAGCAGTTGGACAGGGCAAGAGACCCAGTACTTC. The J gene is TRBJ2-5, the V gene TRBV2; 8 positions match TRBD1. The CDR3 loop spans 13 amino acids. V dropped 5 bases and J dropped 2; count of bases not matched to a gene: 1. Germline CDR1 and CDR2: SNHLY and FYNNEI.

This clonotype was observed once. The gene calls are TRBV30 and TRBJ2-4, with TRBD1 identical over 9 bases. Germline V gene sequence: CDR1 GTSNPN, CDR2 SVGIG (reference sequence). Losses at the gene ends were 6 bases for V and 4 bases for J; bases not matched to a gene: 4. There are 13 residues in the CDR3. CDR3 in amino acids: CACYDRGKNIQYF. The CDR3 coding sequence is TGTGCCTGCTACGACAGGGGGAAAAACATTCAGTACTTC.

There are a few counts of this clonotype. The genes are TRBV6-5 and TRBJ1-3, with 12 bases aligning to TRBD1. The CDR3 covers 13 residues. V lost 8 bases to trimming and J lost 11 bases; unmatched junction nucleotides: 7. Germline CDR1 MNHEY, CDR2 SVGAGI. CDR3 in DNA: TGTGCCAGCTGGGGACAGGGGGCGCTGGCCATATATTTT. Translating gives CASWGQGALAIYF.

This clonotype has a handful of counts. CDR3 in DNA: TGTGCCAGCAGGGTGGGCGACACTGAAGCTTTCTTT. It yields the protein CASRVGDTEAFF. V and J are TRBV2 and TRBJ1-1, with D unclear. The V and J ends lost 6 bases and 3 bases respectively, with 8 bases between them. This CDR3 contains 12 residues. Germline CDR1 reads SNHLY; CDR2 reads FYNNEI.

This clonotype turned up a few times. The J gene is TRBJ2-3, the V gene TRBV28, with D perhaps matching TRBD1 (6 bases). The CDR3 is made up of 14 amino acids. Germline CDR1 reads MDHEN; CDR2 reads SYDVKM. The V gene lost 5 bases and the J gene lost 0 bases, with 9 bases spanning the gap. CDR3 DNA: TGTGCCAGCAGTCCCCAGGGGAGCACAGATACGCAGTATTTT. It specifies CASSPQGSTDTQYF. Complete variable domain (other parts from reference TRBV28 and TRBJ2-3): DVKVTQSSRYLVKRTGEKVFLECVQDMDHENMFWYRQDPGLGLRLIYFSYDVKMKEKGDIPEGYSVSREKKERFSLILESASTNQTSMYLCASSPQGSTDTQYFGPGTRLTVL.

This clonotype was seen only a few times. V usage is TRBV30 and J usage is TRBJ1-4; D is unclear. This CDR3 is built from 14 residues. V was pared by 0 bases and J by 7 bases, with 12 bases between. In germline, CDR1 is GTSNPN, CDR2 SVGIG (reference sequence). CDR3 DNA: TGTGCCTGGAGTGTTGGAGGTTTTAGTGAAAAACTGTTTTTT. This gives the protein CAWSVGGFSEKLFF.

The V and J genes are TRBV6-8 and TRBJ2-7, with 8 bases aligning to TRBD2. The CDR3 covers 14 residues. CDR1 is MNHGY, CDR2 SAAAGT, per germline. Germline trimming cut 6 bases from V and 4 bases from J; bases unmatched to any gene: 8. CDR3 protein: CASSTPTGGYEQYF. CDR3 DNA: TGTGCCAGCAGCACCCCCACGGGGGGGTACGAGCAGTACTTC.

This chain connects TRBV20-1 to TRBJ2-7, with D possibly TRBD2 on 5 matching bases. This CDR3 has 12 residues. Trimming took off 6 bases at V and 6 bases at J, with 15 bases between the two ends. Germline V CDR1 and CDR2: DFQATT, SNEGSKA (reference sequence). The CDR3 reads CSAPTGNAEQYF. The CDR3 DNA reads as TGCAGTGCCCCGACCGGGAACGCCGAGCAGTACTTC.

V is TRBV5-1 and J is TRBJ1-2; 9 nucleotides align to TRBD1. The trim removed 2 bases at V and 8 bases at J, leaving 4 bases unmatched. The CDR3 consists of 13 residues. The V gene's germline CDR1 is SGHRS and CDR2 YFSETQ. CDR3 bases: TGCGCCAGCAGCTTCGGGACAGGGAGCGGCTACACCTTC. This translates into CASSFGTGSGYTF.

This clonotype was found many times. V usage is TRBV10-3 and J usage is TRBJ2-5; TRBD2 matches at 14 bases. The CDR3 extends over 16 amino acids. The V gene's germline CDR1 is ENHRY and CDR2 SYGVKD. The V segment lost 4 bases and the J segment 3 bases; nucleotides outside the gene matches: 4. The CDR3 DNA is TGTGCCATCAGTGCCTCGACTAGCGGGGGGGAAGAGACCCAGTACTTC. Translation: CAISASTSGGEETQYF.

This clonotype was picked up a small number of times. The chain recombines TRBV20-1 with TRBJ1-2; perhaps TRBD1 as D (5 bases). V dropped 3 bases and J dropped 4 bases, with 18 bases sitting between them. Germline V CDR1 and CDR2: DFQATT, SNEGSKA (reference sequence). The CDR3 sequence is 15 residues long. The DNA of the CDR3 is TGCAGTGCTAGTTTTTGGGCAGGGCGGTCCTATGGCTACACCTTC. Translated, it gives CSASFWAGRSYGYTF.